Detailed here is one TCR beta chain. What it binds is unknown. The data originate from a study of blood T cells in healthy people across ages. Next came a second PCR, run for roughly 6 to 11 cycles, which used a sample-barcoded 5' primer along with a J-beta primer mix. TCRdb re-called the 5' RACE reads through MiXCR, storing one row per CDR3 protein. The profile shows roughly 800,000 distinct CDR3 sequences, around 34% of them singletons. Study-wide results and caveats: Across the age range, TCR beta diversity per million T cells fell in a roughly linear way.

The germline V gene has CDR1 SGHKS and CDR2 YYEKEE (reference sequence). V was clipped by 0 bases and J by 15 bases, with 22 bases between them. The CDR3 has 15 residues. Sample: blood. This TCR was sampled from a man younger than 30 in good health. The chain is built from TRBV5-5 and TRBJ1-3; no firm D call. In DNA form, the CDR3 reads TGTGCCAGCAGCTTGGATCCGGATACCTCTGGAGTTGGATATTTT. This translates into CASSLDPDTSGVGYF.